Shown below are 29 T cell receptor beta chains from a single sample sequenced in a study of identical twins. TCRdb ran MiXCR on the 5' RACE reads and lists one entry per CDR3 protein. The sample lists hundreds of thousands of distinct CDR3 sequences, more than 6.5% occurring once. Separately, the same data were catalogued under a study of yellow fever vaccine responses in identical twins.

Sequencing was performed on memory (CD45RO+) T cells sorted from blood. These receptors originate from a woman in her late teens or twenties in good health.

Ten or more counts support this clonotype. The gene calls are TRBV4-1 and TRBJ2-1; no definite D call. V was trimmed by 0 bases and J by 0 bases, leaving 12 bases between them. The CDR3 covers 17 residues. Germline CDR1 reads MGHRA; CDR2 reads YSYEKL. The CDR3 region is CASSQEPPTSSYNEQFF. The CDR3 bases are TGCGCCAGCAGCCAAGAGCCGCCAACGAGCTCCTACAATGAGCAGTTCTTC.

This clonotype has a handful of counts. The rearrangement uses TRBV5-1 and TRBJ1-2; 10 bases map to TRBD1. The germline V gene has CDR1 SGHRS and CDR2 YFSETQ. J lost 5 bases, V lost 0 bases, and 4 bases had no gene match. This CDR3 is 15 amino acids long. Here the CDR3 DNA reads TGCGCCAGCAGCTTGGCACCGGACAGGGGGTATGGCTACACCTTC. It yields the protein CASSLAPDRGYGYTF.

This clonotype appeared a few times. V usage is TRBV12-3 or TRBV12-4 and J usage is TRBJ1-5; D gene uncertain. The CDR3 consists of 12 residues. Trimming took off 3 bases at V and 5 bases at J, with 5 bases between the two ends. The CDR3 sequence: CASSFVDQPQHF. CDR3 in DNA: TGTGCCAGCAGTTTCGTGGATCAGCCCCAGCATTTT.

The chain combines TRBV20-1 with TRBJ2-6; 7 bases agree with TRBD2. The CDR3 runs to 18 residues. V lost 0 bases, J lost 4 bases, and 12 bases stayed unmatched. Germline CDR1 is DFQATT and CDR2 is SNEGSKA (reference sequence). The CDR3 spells CSARDNREGLSGANVLTF. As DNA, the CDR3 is TGCAGTGCTAGAGATAATAGGGAGGGGCTTAGCGGGGCCAACGTCCTGACTTTC.

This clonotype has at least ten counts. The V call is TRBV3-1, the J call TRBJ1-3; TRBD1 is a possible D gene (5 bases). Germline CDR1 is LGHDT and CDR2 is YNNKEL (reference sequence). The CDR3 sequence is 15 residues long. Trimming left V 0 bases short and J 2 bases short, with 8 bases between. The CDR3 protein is CASSQDTRAGNTIYF. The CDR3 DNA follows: TGTGCCAGCAGCCAAGATACCAGGGCTGGAAACACCATATATTTT.

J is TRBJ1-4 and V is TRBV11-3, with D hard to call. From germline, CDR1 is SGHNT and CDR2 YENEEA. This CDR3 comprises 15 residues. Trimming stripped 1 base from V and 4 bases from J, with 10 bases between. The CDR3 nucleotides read TGTGCCAGCAGCTTAGGTACCGGGCGTAATGAAAAACTGTTTTTT. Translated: CASSLGTGRNEKLFF.

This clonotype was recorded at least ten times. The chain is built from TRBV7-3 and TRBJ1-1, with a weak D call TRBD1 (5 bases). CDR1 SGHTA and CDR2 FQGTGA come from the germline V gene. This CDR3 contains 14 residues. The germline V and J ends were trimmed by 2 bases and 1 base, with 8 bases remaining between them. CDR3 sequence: CASSLDGGNTEAFF. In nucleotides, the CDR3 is TGTGCCAGCAGCTTAGACGGGGGGAACACTGAAGCTTTCTTT.

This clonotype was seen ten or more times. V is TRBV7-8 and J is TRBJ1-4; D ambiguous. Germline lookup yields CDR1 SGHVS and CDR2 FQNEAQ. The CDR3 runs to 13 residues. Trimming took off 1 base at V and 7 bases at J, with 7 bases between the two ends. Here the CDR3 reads CASSLGELEKLFF. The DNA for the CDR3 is TGTGCCAGCAGCTTAGGAGAACTTGAAAAACTGTTTTTT.

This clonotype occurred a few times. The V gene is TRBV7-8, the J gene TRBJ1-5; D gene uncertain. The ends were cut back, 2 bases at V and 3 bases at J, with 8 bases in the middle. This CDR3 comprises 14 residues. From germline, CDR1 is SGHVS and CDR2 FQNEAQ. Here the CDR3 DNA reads TGTGCCAGCAGCTTATCCACCGCCAATCAGCCCCAGCATTTT. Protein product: CASSLSTANQPQHF.

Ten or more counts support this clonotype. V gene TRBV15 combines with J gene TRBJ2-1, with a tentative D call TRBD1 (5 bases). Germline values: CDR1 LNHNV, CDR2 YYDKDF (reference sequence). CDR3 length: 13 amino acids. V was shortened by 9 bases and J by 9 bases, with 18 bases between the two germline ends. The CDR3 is CATQWERGGEQFF. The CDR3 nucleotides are TGTGCCACACAGTGGGAAAGGGGTGGTGAGCAGTTCTTC.

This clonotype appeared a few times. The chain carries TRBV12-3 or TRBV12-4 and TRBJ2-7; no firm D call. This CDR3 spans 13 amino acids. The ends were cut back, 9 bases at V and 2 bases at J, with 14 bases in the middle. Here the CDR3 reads CASSSGLPYEQYV. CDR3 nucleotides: TGTGCCAGTTCCTCGGGCTTGCCCTACGAGCAGTACGTC.

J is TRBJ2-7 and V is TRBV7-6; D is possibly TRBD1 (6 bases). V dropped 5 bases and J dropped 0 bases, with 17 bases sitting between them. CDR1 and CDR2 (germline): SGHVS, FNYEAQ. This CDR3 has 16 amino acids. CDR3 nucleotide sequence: TGTGCCAGCAGCCCCTCCGGGGCGGACAGCTCCTACGAGCAGTACTTC. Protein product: CASSPSGADSSYEQYF.

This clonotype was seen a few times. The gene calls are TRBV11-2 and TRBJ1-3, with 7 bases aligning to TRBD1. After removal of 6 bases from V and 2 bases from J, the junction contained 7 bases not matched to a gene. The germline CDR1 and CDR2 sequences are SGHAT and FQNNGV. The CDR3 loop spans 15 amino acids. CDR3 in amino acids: CASRRQGGPGNTIYF. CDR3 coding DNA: TGTGCCAGCAGAAGACAGGGAGGGCCTGGAAACACCATATATTTT. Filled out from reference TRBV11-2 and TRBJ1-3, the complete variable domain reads EAGVAQSPRYKIIEKRQSVAFWCNPISGHATLYWYQQILGQGPKLLIQFQNNGVVDDSQLPKDRFSAERLKGVDSTLKIQPAKLEDSAVYLCASRRQGGPGNTIYFGEGSWLTVV.

CDR3 protein: CASSEGDGELFF. The CDR3 coding sequence is TGCGCCAGCAGCGAGGGCGACGGGGAGCTGTTTTTT. The rearrangement uses TRBV5-1 and TRBJ2-2; tentative D call: TRBD2 (5 bases). This CDR3 is built from 12 residues. In germline, CDR1 is SGHRS, CDR2 YFSETQ. Trimming shortened V by 4 bases and J by 7 bases, and 8 bases separated the two germline ends.

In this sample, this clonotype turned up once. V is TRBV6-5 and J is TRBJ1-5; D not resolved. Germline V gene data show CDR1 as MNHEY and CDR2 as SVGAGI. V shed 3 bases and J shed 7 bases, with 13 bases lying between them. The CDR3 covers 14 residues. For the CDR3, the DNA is TGTGCCAGCAGTTATGAGGGTCTGCGGCAGCCCCAGCATTTT. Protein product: CASSYEGLRQPQHF.

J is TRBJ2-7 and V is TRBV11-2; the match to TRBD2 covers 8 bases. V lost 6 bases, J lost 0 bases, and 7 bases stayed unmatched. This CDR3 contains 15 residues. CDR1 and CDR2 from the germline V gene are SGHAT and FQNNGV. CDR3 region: CASRSPGGRSYEQYF. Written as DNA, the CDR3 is TGTGCCAGCAGATCACCGGGAGGGCGCTCCTACGAGCAGTACTTC.

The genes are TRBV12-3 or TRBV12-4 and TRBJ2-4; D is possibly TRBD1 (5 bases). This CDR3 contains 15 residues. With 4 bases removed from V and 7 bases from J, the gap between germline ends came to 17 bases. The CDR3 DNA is TGTGCCAGCAGTTCGAATGGGGCCGGTAGGAACATTCAGTACTTC. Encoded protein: CASSSNGAGRNIQYF.

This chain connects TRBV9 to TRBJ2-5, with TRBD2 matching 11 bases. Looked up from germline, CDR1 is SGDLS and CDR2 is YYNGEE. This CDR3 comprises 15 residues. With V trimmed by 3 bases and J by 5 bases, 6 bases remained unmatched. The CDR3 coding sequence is TGTGCCAGCAGCGGCCTAGCGGGAGGAGGCGAGACCCAGTACTTC. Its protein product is CASSGLAGGGETQYF.

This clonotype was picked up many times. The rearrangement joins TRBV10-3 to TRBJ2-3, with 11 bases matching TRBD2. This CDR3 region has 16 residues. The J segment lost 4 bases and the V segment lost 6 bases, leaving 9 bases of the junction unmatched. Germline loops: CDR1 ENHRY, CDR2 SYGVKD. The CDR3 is CAIRITSGSRPDTQYF. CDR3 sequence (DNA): TGTGCCATCAGGATCACTAGCGGGAGTCGGCCAGATACGCAGTATTTT.

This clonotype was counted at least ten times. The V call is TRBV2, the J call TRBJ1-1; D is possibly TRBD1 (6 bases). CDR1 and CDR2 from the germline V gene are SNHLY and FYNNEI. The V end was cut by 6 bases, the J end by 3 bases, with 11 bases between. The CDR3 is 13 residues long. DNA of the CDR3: TGTGCCAGCAGCAAGGGGGGTGACACTGAAGCTTTCTTT. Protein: CASSKGGDTEAFF.

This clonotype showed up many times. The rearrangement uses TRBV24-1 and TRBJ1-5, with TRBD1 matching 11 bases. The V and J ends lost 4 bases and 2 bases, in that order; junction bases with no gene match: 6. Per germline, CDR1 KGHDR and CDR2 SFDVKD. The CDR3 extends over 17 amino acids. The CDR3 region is CATSEDRGPLRNQPQHF. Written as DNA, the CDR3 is TGTGCCACCAGTGAGGACAGGGGGCCGCTACGCAATCAGCCCCAGCATTTT.

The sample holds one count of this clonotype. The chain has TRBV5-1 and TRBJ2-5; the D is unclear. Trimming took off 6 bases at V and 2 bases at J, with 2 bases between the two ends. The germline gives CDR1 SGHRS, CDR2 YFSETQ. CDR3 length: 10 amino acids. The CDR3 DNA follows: TGCGCCAGCAAGCAAGAGACCCAGTACTTC. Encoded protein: CASKQETQYF. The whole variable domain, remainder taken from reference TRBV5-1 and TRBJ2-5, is KAGVTQTPRYLIKTRGQQVTLSCSPISGHRSVSWYQQTPGQGLQFLFEYFSETQRNKGNFPGRFSGRQFSNSRSEMNVSTLELGDSALYLCASKQETQYFGPGTRLLVL.

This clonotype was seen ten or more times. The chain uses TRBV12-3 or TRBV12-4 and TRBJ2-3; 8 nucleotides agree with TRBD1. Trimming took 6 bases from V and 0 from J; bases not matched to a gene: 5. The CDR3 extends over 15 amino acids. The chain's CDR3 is CASSSDRASTDTQYF. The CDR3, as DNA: TGTGCCAGCAGCTCGGACAGGGCTAGCACAGATACGCAGTATTTT.

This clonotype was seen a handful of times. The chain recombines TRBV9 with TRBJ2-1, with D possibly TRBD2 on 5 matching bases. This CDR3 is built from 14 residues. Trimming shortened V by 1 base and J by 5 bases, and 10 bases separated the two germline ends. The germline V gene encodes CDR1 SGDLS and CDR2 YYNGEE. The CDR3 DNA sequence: TGTGCCAGCAGCGTACCTGGGAGCGACAATGAGCAGTTCTTC. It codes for CASSVPGSDNEQFF. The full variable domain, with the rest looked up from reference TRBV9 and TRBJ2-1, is DSGVTQTPKHLITATGQRVTLRCSPRSGDLSVYWYQQSLDQGLQFLIQYYNGEERAKGNILERFSAQQFPDLHSELNLSSLELGDSALYFCASSVPGSDNEQFFGPGTRLTVL.

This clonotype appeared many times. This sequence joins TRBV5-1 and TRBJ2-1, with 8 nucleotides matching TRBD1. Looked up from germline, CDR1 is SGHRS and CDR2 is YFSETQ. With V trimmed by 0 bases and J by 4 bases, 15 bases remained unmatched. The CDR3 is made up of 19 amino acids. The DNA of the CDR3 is TGCGCCAGCAGCTTGGCCGTCGTAGCAGGGACAGGCCTATACAATGAGCAGTTCTTC. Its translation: CASSLAVVAGTGLYNEQFF.

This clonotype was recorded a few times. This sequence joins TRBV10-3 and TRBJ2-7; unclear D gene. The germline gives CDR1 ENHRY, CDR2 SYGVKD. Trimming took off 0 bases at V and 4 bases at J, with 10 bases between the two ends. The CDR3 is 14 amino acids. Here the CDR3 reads CAISESMTYYEQYV. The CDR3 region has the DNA TGTGCCATCAGTGAGTCGATGACATATTACGAGCAGTACGTC.

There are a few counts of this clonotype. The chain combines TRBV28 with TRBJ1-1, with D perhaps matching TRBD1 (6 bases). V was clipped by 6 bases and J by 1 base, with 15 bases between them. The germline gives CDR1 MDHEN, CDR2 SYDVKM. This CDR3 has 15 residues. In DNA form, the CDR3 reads TGTGCCAGCAGGGGGTGGGGGGGCCCGAACACTGAAGCTTTCTTT. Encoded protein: CASRGWGGPNTEAFF. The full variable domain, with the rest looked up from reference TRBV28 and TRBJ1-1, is DVKVTQSSRYLVKRTGEKVFLECVQDMDHENMFWYRQDPGLGLRLIYFSYDVKMKEKGDIPEGYSVSREKKERFSLILESASTNQTSMYLCASRGWGGPNTEAFFGQGTRLTVV.

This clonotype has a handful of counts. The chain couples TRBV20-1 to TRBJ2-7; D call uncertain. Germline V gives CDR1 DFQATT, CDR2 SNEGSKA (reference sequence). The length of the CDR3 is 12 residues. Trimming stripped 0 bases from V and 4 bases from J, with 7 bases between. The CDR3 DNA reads TGCAGTGCTAGAGATACTCATTACGAGCAGTACGTC. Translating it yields CSARDTHYEQYV.

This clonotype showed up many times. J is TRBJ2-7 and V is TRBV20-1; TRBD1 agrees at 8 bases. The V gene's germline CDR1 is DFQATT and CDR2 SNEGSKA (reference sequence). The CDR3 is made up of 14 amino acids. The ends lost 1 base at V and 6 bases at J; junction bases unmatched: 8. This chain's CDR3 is CSARVGQDPPEQYF. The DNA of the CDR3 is TGCAGTGCTAGAGTGGGACAGGACCCGCCCGAGCAGTACTTC.